This TCR beta chain was obtained from a study of cytomegalovirus exposure and HLA in healthy donors. Study-wide results and caveats: In a later analysis, HLA-associated beta chains showed higher expansion and lower generation probabilities than comparable chains. In a later analysis, across HLA loci, associated TCR counts were highest for DRB1, lowest for HLA-C. With later analysis, a missense DCLRE1C variant became linked to TCR beta V- and J-gene trimming. About 90% or about 30% of the time was how often most TCR beta V segments were productive, according to an earlier analysis.

The CDR3 covers 18 residues. Trimming shortened V by 1 base and J by 0 bases, and 16 bases separated the two germline ends. The germline CDR1 and CDR2 sequences are SGHDN and FVKESK. The study ran its PCR with 60 Vbeta and 13 Jbeta primers. Produced via immunoSEQ multiplex PCR; TCRdb's table is partial and in-frame only. The sample lists under 150,000 clones; approximately 81% were seen once. This clone was found a few times. Its specificity is not known. This sequence joins TRBV14 and TRBJ1-3; tentatively, D is TRBD1 (6 bases). Sequencing used PBMCs. The clonotype originates from a young man in good health and CMV-seronegative. CDR3: CASSQGRGSLNSGNTIYF. CDR3 DNA sequence: TGTGCCAGCAGCCAAGGCAGGGGATCGTTAAACTCTGGAAACACCATATATTTT.